The clone carrying this TCR beta chain was seen once. The target antigen is unknown. This sample was taken from a study of PD-1 blockade in classical Hodgkin lymphoma. Every patient was affected by relapse after autologous stem cell transplantation, while exposure to brentuximab vedotin was not uniform. In germline, CDR1 is SGHTA, CDR2 FQGTGA. The length of the CDR3 is 16 residues. V dropped 4 bases and J dropped 7 bases, with 19 bases sitting between them. Using immunoSEQ multiplex PCR, the repertoire was profiled, and TCRdb retains in-frame clones only, with some absent. Of some 23,000 clones listed, approximately 69% are singletons. Study results and caveats: Newly diagnosed patients had baseline TCR diversity that was reportedly lower than that of healthy donors. By C4D1 there was a significant rise in CD4+ TCR diversity but not in CD8+ TCR diversity.

The sequence came from a human donor with classical Hodgkin lymphoma. The source was peripheral blood mononuclear cells (PBMCs), collected at baseline. V usage is TRBV7-3 and J usage is TRBJ2-2; TRBD1 or TRBD2 may be the D gene (7 bases each). The DNA for the CDR3 is TGTGCCAGCAGCTCCTTGGGAGGGGGCGCGGTCGGGGAGCTGTTTTTT. The encoded protein is CASSSLGGGAVGELFF.